Sequencing of this TCR beta chain was carried out in a study of PD-1 blockade in classical Hodgkin lymphoma. The time point was: cycle 4 day 1 (C4D1), after five to seven weeks of nivolumab. There was relapse after autologous stem cell transplantation in every patient, and there was variation in brentuximab vedotin exposure. Negative selection with magnetic separation was used to purify CD4+ T cells from thawed PBMCs. Germline lookup yields CDR1 SGHTA and CDR2 FQGNSA. V shed 5 bases, J shed 1 base, and the junction held 11 bases outside the gene matches. The CDR3 totals 17 residues. Assay used: immunoSEQ multiplex PCR; TCRdb lists only in-frame clones, some missing. The sample has tens of thousands of clones, 86% seen once.

The rearrangement links TRBV7-2 to TRBJ2-4; 7 nucleotides agree with TRBD2. The source material was CD4+ T cells from blood, sampled before the fourth cycle of nivolumab. This sequence originates from a human donor with classical Hodgkin lymphoma. In nucleotides, the CDR3 is TGTGCCAGCAGCCACCCAGTCGGGGAGGGGGCCAAAAACATTCAGTACTTC. This gives the protein CASSHPVGEGAKNIQYF.